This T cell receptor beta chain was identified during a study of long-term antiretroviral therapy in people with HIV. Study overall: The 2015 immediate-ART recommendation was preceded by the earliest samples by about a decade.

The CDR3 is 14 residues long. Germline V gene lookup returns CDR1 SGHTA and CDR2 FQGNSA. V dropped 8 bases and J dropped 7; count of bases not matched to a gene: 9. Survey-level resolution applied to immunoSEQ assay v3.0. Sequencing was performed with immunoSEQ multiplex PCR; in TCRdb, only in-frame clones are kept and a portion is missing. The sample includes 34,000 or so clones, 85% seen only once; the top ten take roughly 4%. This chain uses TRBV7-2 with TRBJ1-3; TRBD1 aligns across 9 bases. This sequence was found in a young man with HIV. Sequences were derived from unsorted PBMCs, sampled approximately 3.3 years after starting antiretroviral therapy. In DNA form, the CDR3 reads TGTGCCAGCGCCCGAACAGGGGGCGGCAACACCATATATTTT. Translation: CASARTGGGNTIYF.